The 30 T cell receptor beta chains presented below share a single source sample, sequenced in a study of Ad26.COV2.S vaccination and SARS-CoV-2 variants. The treatment is: over 15 received Ad26.COV2.S at low or high dose, single or two shots; about 5 received placebo; per-sample allocation not given. Sampling was performed 63 days after the first vaccine or placebo injection. Assay used: immunoSEQ multiplex PCR; TCRdb lists only in-frame clones, some missing. Among approximately 460,000 clones listed, about nine tenths were seen once. The sample was peripheral blood, taken in a trial of Ad26.COV2.S vaccine versus placebo. These receptors were collected from a person aged 18-60 years who received the Ad26.COV2.S COVID-19 vaccine or a placebo.

The chain has TRBV20-1 and TRBJ2-7; D gene unclear. CDR3 length equals 17 residues. Trimming removed 3 bases at V and 4 bases at J, with 25 bases between. CDR1 and CDR2 (germline): DFQATT, SNEGSKA (reference sequence). The CDR3: CSASSPSRSDARYEQYF. CDR3 DNA sequence: TGCAGTGCTAGTTCCCCAAGTCGTTCGGACGCCCGGTACGAGCAGTACTTC.

The chain couples TRBV7-6 to TRBJ1-4; tentatively, D is TRBD1 (5 bases). Trimming took 6 bases from V and 8 from J, leaving 10 bases between them. The germline CDR1 and CDR2 sequences are SGHVS and FNYEAQ. This CDR3 region has 12 residues. The CDR3, as DNA: TGTGCCAGCAGGGGACTAGGAGAAAAACTGTTTTTT. Protein sequence: CASRGLGEKLFF.

The gene calls are TRBV3-1 (or the pseudogene TRBV3-2) and TRBJ1-1; no definite D call. The germline V gene encodes CDR1 LGHDT and CDR2 YNNKEL (reference sequence). The CDR3 runs to 13 residues. The V and J ends lost 4 bases and 5 bases respectively, with 11 bases between them. The CDR3 region has the DNA TGTGCCAGCAGCCCTCTCTCGGGGACTGAAGCTTTCTTT. Its translation: CASSPLSGTEAFF.

V gene TRBV6-5 combines with J gene TRBJ2-5; 7 bases fit TRBD2. CDR1 and CDR2 (germline): MNHEY, SVGAGI. This CDR3 contains 16 residues. V trimming: 0 bases; J trimming: 4 bases; junction bases outside the gene matches: 8. This CDR3 reads CASSYSWEGSGETQYF. The CDR3, as DNA: TGTGCCAGCAGTTACTCGTGGGAGGGAAGTGGAGAGACCCAGTACTTC.

This chain joins TRBV7-2 and TRBJ2-4, with 8 bases that match TRBD1. The V and J ends lost 1 base and 8 bases, in that order; junction bases with no gene match: 4. The CDR3 totals 14 residues. The V gene's germline CDR1 is SGHTA and CDR2 FQGNSA. CDR3 coding DNA: TGTGCCAGCAGCTTAGACAGGGGGTGGCACATTCAGTACTTC. Its translation: CASSLDRGWHIQYF.

This chain links TRBV7-9 with TRBJ2-5; 7 bases map to TRBD1. The CDR3 spans 13 residues. The junction had 5 bases not matched to a gene; V was cut back by 5 bases and J by 5 bases. The germline V gene has CDR1 SEHNR and CDR2 FQNEAQ (reference sequence). DNA of the CDR3: TGTGCCAGCAGCCACAGGGGCGAGGAGACCCAGTACTTC. Translating it yields CASSHRGEETQYF.

This clone was observed a single time. The J gene is TRBJ1-1, the V gene TRBV10-3; TRBD1 aligns across 9 bases. CDR3 size: 13 residues. J was trimmed by 0 bases and V by 10 bases; bases with no gene match: 3. Germline CDR1 and CDR2: ENHRY and SYGVKD. CDR3 region: CATQGAMNTEAFF. CDR3 sequence (DNA): TGTGCCACACAGGGGGCCATGAACACTGAAGCTTTCTTT.

The rearrangement links TRBV7-3 to TRBJ1-5; D might be TRBD1 (5 bases). The V end was cut by 2 bases, the J end by 4 bases, with 24 bases between. The germline gives CDR1 SGHTA, CDR2 FQGTGA. This CDR3 is built from 19 residues. CDR3 protein: CASSLGGVTAQKGNQPQHF. The CDR3, as DNA: TGTGCCAGCAGCTTAGGAGGGGTTACGGCCCAAAAGGGGAATCAGCCCCAGCATTTT.

This chain uses TRBV7-8 with TRBJ2-7; the D gene is possibly TRBD1 (6 bases). This CDR3 is built from 18 residues. CDR1 and CDR2 from the germline V gene are SGHVS and FQNEAQ. V was clipped by 0 bases and J by 0 bases, with 18 bases between them. CDR3 coding DNA: TGTGCCAGCAGCTTAGCCATGCCCGACAGGTACGTCTCCTACGAGCAGTACTTC. Residues: CASSLAMPDRYVSYEQYF.

The chain is built from TRBV28 and TRBJ1-2; D is unresolved. V was cut by 6 bases and J by 5 bases, with 10 bases left in between. CDR3 length equals 12 residues. Germline loops: CDR1 MDHEN, CDR2 SYDVKM. The CDR3 loop reads CASSTTAYGYTF. The CDR3 DNA is TGTGCCAGCAGCACTACAGCTTATGGCTACACCTTC.

The chain has TRBV4-3 and TRBJ2-7; 8 nucleotides line up with TRBD1. J lost 3 bases, V lost 1 base, and 5 bases had no gene match. CDR3 length: 15 residues. In germline, CDR1 is LGHNA, CDR2 YSLEER. The CDR3 reads CASSQVDRGVYEQYF. The CDR3 bases are TGCGCCAGCAGCCAAGTTGACAGGGGCGTCTACGAGCAGTACTTC.

This clone was observed a few times. The CDR3 reads CASSGLAGGYNEQFF. Written as DNA, the CDR3 is TGTGCCAGCAGTGGACTAGCGGGGGGTTACAATGAGCAGTTCTTC. This chain links TRBV2 with TRBJ2-1; TRBD2 agrees at 13 bases. CDR1 SNHLY and CDR2 FYNNEI come from the germline V gene. This CDR3 region has 15 residues. J gave up 4 bases and V 4 bases, and 1 base lay outside the gene matches.

This chain links TRBV27 with TRBJ1-2, with 7 bases that match TRBD1. After removal of 2 bases from V and 6 bases from J, the junction contained 9 bases not matched to a gene. Germline V gives CDR1 MNHEY, CDR2 SMNVEV (reference sequence). The CDR3 runs 15 residues. The CDR3 bases are TGTGCCAGCAGTTTAGCCCTCCGACAGGGCCATGGCTACACCTTC. Translated, it gives CASSLALRQGHGYTF.

This chain connects TRBV6-4 to TRBJ2-5; D possibly corresponds to TRBD1 (6 bases). From germline, CDR1 is MRHNA and CDR2 SNTAGT. V dropped 2 bases and J dropped 9 bases, with 13 bases sitting between them. There are 13 residues in the CDR3. The CDR3 DNA sequence: TGTGCCAGCAGTGACACAACGACAGGTCCCCAGTACTTC. Translating gives CASSDTTTGPQYF.

The chain uses TRBV28 and TRBJ2-2; D is undetermined. The V end lost 5 bases, the J end lost 7 bases, and 11 bases lay between the germline ends. The CDR3 contains 13 residues. In germline, CDR1 is MDHEN, CDR2 SYDVKM. For the CDR3, the DNA is TGTGCCAGCAGTCCCCTAGTGTTCGGGGAGCTGTTTTTT. It encodes CASSPLVFGELFF.

The V gene is TRBV6-1, the J gene TRBJ2-1; no clear D gene. The CDR3 spans 16 residues. Germline V gene lookup returns CDR1 MNHNS and CDR2 SASEGT. The germline V and J ends were trimmed by 1 base and 0 bases, with 10 bases remaining between them. The CDR3 region has the DNA TGTGCCAGCAGTGAAGGGGGTTGGGGCTCCTACAATGAGCAGTTCTTC. Residues: CASSEGGWGSYNEQFF.

The sample holds a few counts of this clone. The rearrangement links TRBV6-1 to TRBJ1-4; perhaps TRBD1 as D (6 bases). The V gene lost 4 bases and the J gene lost 7 bases, with 22 bases spanning the gap. Per the germline V gene, CDR1 is MNHNS and CDR2 is SASEGT. The CDR3 loop spans 17 amino acids. The CDR3 spells CASSVVWGARDPEKLFF. The CDR3 coding sequence is TGTGCCAGCAGTGTAGTATGGGGGGCCCGCGATCCTGAAAAACTGTTTTTT.

In its sample, this clone was seen once. This chain links TRBV6-1 with TRBJ1-5; 8 bases are shared with TRBD1. The trim removed 3 bases at V and 11 bases at J, leaving 6 bases unmatched. The germline V gene has CDR1 MNHNS and CDR2 SASEGT. The CDR3 totals 13 residues. In DNA, the CDR3 is TGTGCCAGCAGTGAGACAGGGGTCCAGGCCCAGCATTTT. This translates into CASSETGVQAQHF.

This chain links TRBV7-8 with TRBJ1-1, with 8 bases lining up with TRBD1. This CDR3 contains 14 residues. The V and J ends lost 5 bases and 9 bases, in that order; junction bases with no gene match: 11. Germline V gene sequence: CDR1 SGHVS, CDR2 FQNEAQ. The CDR3 here is CASSEKRTGLKAFF. CDR3 nucleotide sequence: TGTGCCAGCAGCGAAAAGCGGACAGGGCTCAAAGCTTTCTTT.

The rearrangement links TRBV19 to TRBJ2-2; D is uncertain. Germline V lookup: CDR1 LNHDA, CDR2 SQIVND (reference sequence). The CDR3 spans 14 residues. Trimming removed 4 bases from V and 7 bases from J, with 13 bases in between. The CDR3 region is CASSTVAGFGELFF. The CDR3 DNA reads as TGTGCCAGTAGTACCGTGGCAGGCTTCGGGGAGCTGTTTTTT.

This clone was seen only once. This chain connects TRBV5-1 to TRBJ2-7; D is possibly TRBD1 (6 bases). Trimming cost V 4 bases and J 0 bases, with 11 bases left between them. This CDR3 region has 14 residues. Germline CDR1 reads SGHRS; CDR2 reads YFSETQ. The CDR3: CASSRDTDSYEQYF. In DNA, the CDR3 is TGCGCCAGCAGCCGGGACACCGACTCCTACGAGCAGTACTTC.

The chain carries TRBV27 and TRBJ2-2, with D uncertain. Germline values: CDR1 MNHEY, CDR2 SMNVEV (reference sequence). V lost 4 bases, J lost 5 bases, and 17 bases lay in between. This CDR3 spans 16 amino acids. CDR3 DNA sequence: TGTGCCAGCAGTTGGGCTAGGGTCTTGGGGACCGGGGAGCTGTTTTTT. It translates to CASSWARVLGTGELFF.

The gene calls are TRBV21-1 and TRBJ2-3; the table names TRBD1, a call not compared with the DNA. TRBV21-1 is a documented pseudogene. The CDR3 is made up of 14 amino acids. The CDR3 reads CATHRDRECHTQYF. The CDR3 nucleotides read TGTGCCACCCATAGGGACAGGGAGTGTCATACGCAGTATTTT.

J is TRBJ1-6 and V is TRBV18; D gene ambiguous. V lost 3 bases and J lost 15, with 15 bases in between. The germline V gene encodes CDR1 KGHSH and CDR2 LQKENI. The CDR3 extends over 13 amino acids. CDR3 residues: CASSPPTGVGLHF. CDR3 bases: TGTGCCAGCTCACCTCCAACGGGTGTGGGCCTCCACTTT.

The genes are TRBV5-5 and TRBJ2-2; unclear D gene. The CDR3 extends over 12 amino acids. V was clipped by 4 bases and J by 3 bases, with 4 bases between them. CDR1 SGHKS and CDR2 YYEKEE come from the germline V gene (reference sequence). As DNA, the CDR3 is TGTGCCAGCAGCAAATACACCGGGGAGCTGTTTTTT. Protein product: CASSKYTGELFF.

The chain uses TRBV5-5 and TRBJ1-4; D remains unclear. The CDR3 consists of 13 residues. Germline V gene lookup returns CDR1 SGHKS and CDR2 YYEKEE (reference sequence). The V and J ends lost 2 bases and 7 bases respectively, with 9 bases between them. The CDR3 nucleotides are TGTGCCAGCAGCTTTTGGGTGGGTGAAAAACTGTTTTTT. Translating it yields CASSFWVGEKLFF.

This rearrangement joins TRBV6-5 to TRBJ2-1; D might be TRBD2 (5 bases). The V end lost 5 bases, the J end lost 5 bases, and 10 bases lay between the germline ends. Looked up from germline, CDR1 is MNHEY and CDR2 is SVGAGI. The CDR3 is 13 residues long. For the CDR3, the DNA is TGTGCCAGCAGTCCTAGCTGGAACAATGAGCAGTTCTTC. It specifies CASSPSWNNEQFF.

The chain combines TRBV9 with TRBJ2-7, with D perhaps TRBD1 (6 bases). The V gene's germline CDR1 is SGDLS and CDR2 YYNGEE. V shed 0 bases and J shed 4 bases, with 11 bases lying between them. This CDR3 contains 14 residues. The CDR3 protein is CASSVAPGAYEQYF. The CDR3 nucleotides are TGTGCCAGCAGCGTAGCTCCAGGGGCTTACGAGCAGTACTTC.

This chain uses TRBV5-4 with TRBJ2-5; TRBD2 matches 8 bases. CDR3 length: 14 amino acids. Germline V gives CDR1 SGHNT, CDR2 YYREEE (reference sequence). V was clipped by 0 bases and J by 7 bases; unmatched bases: 5. The CDR3 sequence: CASSLVSGRGTQYF. The CDR3, as DNA: TGTGCCAGCAGCTTGGTTTCCGGGAGGGGGACCCAGTACTTC.

The rearrangement joins TRBV2 to TRBJ2-5, with D uncertain. This CDR3 is 12 amino acids long. Germline V gene lookup returns CDR1 SNHLY and CDR2 FYNNEI. V lost 8 bases and J lost 4, with 11 bases in between. The CDR3 bases are TGTGCCAGCGGAAGGACCCGAGAGACCCAGTACTTC. Protein product: CASGRTRETQYF.